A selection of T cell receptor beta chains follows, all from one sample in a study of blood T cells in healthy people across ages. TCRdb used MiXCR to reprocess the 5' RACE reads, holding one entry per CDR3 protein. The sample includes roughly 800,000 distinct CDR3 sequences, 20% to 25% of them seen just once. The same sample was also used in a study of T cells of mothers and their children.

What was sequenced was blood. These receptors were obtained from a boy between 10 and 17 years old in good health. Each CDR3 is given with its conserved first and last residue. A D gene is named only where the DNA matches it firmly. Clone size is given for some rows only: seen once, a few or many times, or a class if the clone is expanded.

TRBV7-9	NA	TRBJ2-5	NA	TGTGCCAGCAGTCCGGTCCTGGAGACCCAGTACTTC	CASSPVLETQYF
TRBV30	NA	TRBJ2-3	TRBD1	TGTGCCTGGAGTGACGGGACAGGGACCGATACGCAGTATTTT	CAWSDGTGTDTQYF
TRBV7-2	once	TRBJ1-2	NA	TGTGCCAGCAGCTTAGAGTACCGGGACCCTGTCTACACCTTC	CASSLEYRDPVYTF
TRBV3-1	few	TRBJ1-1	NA	TGTGCCAGCAGCCAAGGAGTCAAGCTCAACACTGAAGCTTTCTTT	CASSQGVKLNTEAFF
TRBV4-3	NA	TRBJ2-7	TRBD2	TGCGCCAGCAGCCAAGAGCGGCTAGCGGGGGGACACCCCTACGAGCAGTACTTC	CASSQERLAGGHPYEQYF
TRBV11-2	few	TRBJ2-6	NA	TGTGCCAGCGAGGGGTGGGCCCGGCGGTCTGGGGCCAACGTCCTGACTTTC	CASEGWARRSGANVLTF
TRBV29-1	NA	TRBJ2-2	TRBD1	TGCAGCGTTGAAGATCCGGGACAGCCGAACACCGGGGAGCTGTTTTTT	CSVEDPGQPNTGELFF
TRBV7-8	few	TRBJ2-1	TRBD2	TGTGCCAGCAGCAGCAGTAGCGGGGGGGTATGGGAGCAGTTCTTC	CASSSSSGGVWEQFF
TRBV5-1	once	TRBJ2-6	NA	TGCGCCAGCAGTCCCCAATTCGCTGGGGCCAACGTCCTGACTTTC	CASSPQFAGANVLTF
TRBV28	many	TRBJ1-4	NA	TGTGCCAGCAGAAGGGACTCAACTAATGAAAAACTGTTTTTT	CASRRDSTNEKLFF
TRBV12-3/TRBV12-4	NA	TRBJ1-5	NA	TGTGCCAGCAGTTTACCAGGGAACCAGCCCCAGCATTTT	CASSLPGNQPQHF
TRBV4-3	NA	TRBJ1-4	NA	TGCGCCAGCAGCCAAGATATCGGGCCAATATCGGGCATAATTGACGAAAAACTGTTTTTT	CASSQDIGPISGIIDEKLFF
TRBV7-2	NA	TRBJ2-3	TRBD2	TGTGCCACCAGGGTAGCGGGAAGCACAGATACGCAGTATTTT	CATRVAGSTDTQYF
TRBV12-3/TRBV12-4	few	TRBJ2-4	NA	TGTGCCAGCAGCCAAAGGGACATTCAGTACTTC	CASSQRDIQYF
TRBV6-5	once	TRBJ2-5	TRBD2	TGTGCCAGCAGTTCCCACTTAGCCCAGACTAGCGACCTCCAAGAGACCCAGTACTTC	CASSSHLAQTSDLQETQYF
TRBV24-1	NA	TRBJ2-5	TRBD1	TGTGCCACCAGTGATACCCTCGGACAGGGGCGGGAGACCCAGTACTTC	CATSDTLGQGRETQYF
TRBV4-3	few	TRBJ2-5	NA	TGCGCCAGCAGCCAAGATCCGGGGTTGGGGGAGACCCAGTACTTC	CASSQDPGLGETQYF
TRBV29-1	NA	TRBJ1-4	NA	TGCAGCGTTGAAGGCGGCGGGGCCGAAAAACTGTTTTTT	CSVEGGGAEKLFF
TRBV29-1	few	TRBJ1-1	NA	TGCAGCGTTGATCGGGCGCCTATGAACACTGAAGCTTTCTTT	CSVDRAPMNTEAFF
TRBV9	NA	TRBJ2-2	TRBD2	TGTGCCAGCAGCGTAGAGAGCGGGGGGGCCTCGTCCGGGGAGCTGTTTTTT	CASSVESGGASSGELFF
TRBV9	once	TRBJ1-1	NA	TGTGCCAGCAGCGTTGGAAGTCTCGGTGGCACTGAAGCTTTCTTT	CASSVGSLGGTEAFF
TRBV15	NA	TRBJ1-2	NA	TGTGCCACCAGCAGAGCCGGGACCCCGGCGGGCTACACCTTC	CATSRAGTPAGYTF
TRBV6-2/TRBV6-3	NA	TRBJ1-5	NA	TGTGCCAGCAGCGACACCATCGGTAGCAATCAGCCCCAGCATTTT	CASSDTIGSNQPQHF